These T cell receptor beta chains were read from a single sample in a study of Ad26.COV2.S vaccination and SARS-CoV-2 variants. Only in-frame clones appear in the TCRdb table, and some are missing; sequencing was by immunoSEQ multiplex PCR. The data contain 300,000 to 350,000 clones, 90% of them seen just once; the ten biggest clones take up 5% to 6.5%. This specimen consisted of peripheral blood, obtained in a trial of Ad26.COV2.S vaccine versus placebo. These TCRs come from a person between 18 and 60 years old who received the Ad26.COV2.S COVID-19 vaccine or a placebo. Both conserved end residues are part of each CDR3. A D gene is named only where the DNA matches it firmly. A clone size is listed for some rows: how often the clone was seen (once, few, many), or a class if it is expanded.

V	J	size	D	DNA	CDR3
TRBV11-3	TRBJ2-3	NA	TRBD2	TGTGCCAGCAGCCCTGGGACTAGCGGGAAGGATACGCAGTATTTT	CASSPGTSGKDTQYF
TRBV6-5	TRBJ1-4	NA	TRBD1	TGTGCCAGCAGTTACTCCGGGACAGGGAATGAAAAACTGTTTTTT	CASSYSGTGNEKLFF
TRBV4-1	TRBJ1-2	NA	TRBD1	TGCGCCAGCAGCCAAGCCCCGGGGACCGGACAGGGGTCCTATGGCTACACCTTC	CASSQAPGTGQGSYGYTF
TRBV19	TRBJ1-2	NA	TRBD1	TGTGCCAGTAGTATAGGGGCAGGGGGCATTGGCTACACCTTC	CASSIGAGGIGYTF
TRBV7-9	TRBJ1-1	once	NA	TGTGCCAGCCCGGGGGGCCCTGGGGACACTGAAGCTTTCTTT	CASPGGPGDTEAFF
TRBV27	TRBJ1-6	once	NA	TGTGCCAGCGGGGGGGGACCGAGTGATTCACCCCTCCACTTT	CASGGGPSDSPLHF
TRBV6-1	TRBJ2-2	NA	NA	TGTGCCAGCAGTGAGGCTCGGACAGTAAGGGTGGTAGGGGAGCTGTTTTTT	CASSEARTVRVVGELFF
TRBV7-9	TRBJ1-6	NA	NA	TGTGCCAGCAGCCGATTACAGAATTATAATTCACCCCTCCACTTT	CASSRLQNYNSPLHF
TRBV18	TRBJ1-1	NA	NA	TGTGCCAGCTCACCTTCAATCGACAGGAACACTGAAGCTTTCTTT	CASSPSIDRNTEAFF
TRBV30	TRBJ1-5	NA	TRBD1	TGTGCCTGGATGTTACCGCCTCGACAGGGTAATCAGCCCCAGCATTTT	CAWMLPPRQGNQPQHF
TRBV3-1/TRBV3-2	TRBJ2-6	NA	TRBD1	TGTGCCAGCAGCCAAGGGGACAGGGGCGGCGAAGGGGCCAACGTCCTGACTTTC	CASSQGDRGGEGANVLTF
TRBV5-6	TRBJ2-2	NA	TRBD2	TGTGCCAGCAGCTTGTTAGCGGGAGGTTACACCGGGGAGCTGTTTTTT	CASSLLAGGYTGELFF
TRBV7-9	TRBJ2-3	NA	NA	TGTGCCAGCAGCTTATTGGGCGATCATACGCAGTATTTT	CASSLLGDHTQYF
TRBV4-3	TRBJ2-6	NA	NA	TGCGCCAGCAGCCAAGAACCCTGGACCTCTGGGGCCAACGTCCTGACTTTC	CASSQEPWTSGANVLTF
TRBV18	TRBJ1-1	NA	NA	TGTGCCAGCTCACCACGGATGAACACTGAAGCTTTCTTT	CASSPRMNTEAFF
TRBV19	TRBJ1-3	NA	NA	TGTGCCAGTAGTAGAATAAGGGGCTCCGGTGGAAACACCATATATTTT	CASSRIRGSGGNTIYF
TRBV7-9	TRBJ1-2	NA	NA	TGTGCCAGCAGCTTACCGGGGTTCGGCTATGGCTACACCTTC	CASSLPGFGYGYTF